The 23 T cell receptor beta chains in this list originate from one sample, sequenced in a study of T-cell memory formation after mild COVID-19. TCRdb re-called the 5' RACE reads through MiXCR, storing one row per CDR3 protein. The sample consists of roughly 170,000 distinct CDR3 sequences, 20% to 25% of them appearing once. Sample: PBMCs or a T cell subset sorted from them (not recorded which). These receptors came from an adult woman who had mild COVID-19 (a few samples of this study predate the infection). Cell type and time point are not known.

The table lists this clonotype with a few counts. The chain links TRBV2 to TRBJ2-4; TRBD1 aligns across 12 bases. This CDR3 has 13 amino acids. The V gene's germline CDR1 is SNHLY and CDR2 FYNNEI. J was trimmed by 8 bases and V by 10 bases; bases with no gene match: 6. The CDR3 coding sequence is TGTGCCAACGCGGGACAGGGGGCGGACATTCAGTACTTC. Amino acids: CANAGQGADIQYF.

This clonotype was seen more than once but under ten times. The chain is built from TRBV2 and TRBJ2-3, with a tentative D call TRBD1 (6 bases). Germline CDR1 is SNHLY and CDR2 is FYNNEI. With 5 bases removed from V and 2 bases from J, the gap between germline ends came to 20 bases. This CDR3 is built from 17 residues. CDR3 nucleotide sequence: TGTGCCAGCAGTAACGCGCGCAGGGGATCGATCACAGATACGCAGTATTTT. Translation gives CASSNARRGSITDTQYF. Complete variable domain (other parts from reference TRBV2 and TRBJ2-3): EPEVTQTPSHQVTQMGQEVILRCVPISNHLYFYWYRQILGQKVEFLVSFYNNEISEKSEIFDDQFSVERPDGSNFTLKIRSTKLEDSAMYFCASSNARRGSITDTQYFGPGTRLTVL.

This chain joins TRBV5-1 and TRBJ1-3; possibly TRBD1 for D (5 bases). The CDR3 length is 17 residues. CDR1 is SGHRS, CDR2 YFSETQ, per germline. Trimming pared 4 bases from V and 0 bases from J, leaving 17 bases between. CDR3 nucleotides: TGCGCCAGCAGCCCGAAGCCCACAGGCCCCTCTGGAAACACCATATATTTT. Its protein is CASSPKPTGPSGNTIYF.

This chain connects TRBV9 to TRBJ2-1, with TRBD1 as a possible D gene (6 bases). V was shortened by 0 bases and J by 2 bases, with 9 bases between the two germline ends. The CDR3 runs to 15 residues. CDR1 and CDR2 (germline): SGDLS, YYNGEE. DNA for the CDR3: TGTGCCAGCAGCGTAGAAGGACAGACCTACAATGAGCAGTTCTTC. Its protein is CASSVEGQTYNEQFF.

A remark on this clonotype: Given the absence of the conserved phenylalanine or tryptophan at the CDR3 end, a read error is likely. The rearrangement joins TRBV20-1 to TRBJ2-2, with 10 bases fitting TRBD2. Germline loops: CDR1 DFQATT, CDR2 SNEGSKA (reference sequence). CDR3 length equals 16 residues. The trim removed 6 bases at V and 3 bases at J, leaving 10 bases unmatched. The CDR3 bases are TGCAGTGCGTCCAGCGGGGGGGCCCGTGACACCGGGGAGCTGTTTATT. It specifies CSASSGGARDTGELFI.

This chain links TRBV11-2 with TRBJ2-7, with D unclear. This CDR3 comprises 13 residues. V was clipped by 5 bases and J by 5 bases, with 13 bases between them. Per germline, CDR1 SGHAT and CDR2 FQNNGV. CDR3 nucleotides: TGTGCCAGCAGCCCCATTCCCGCCCACGAGCAGTACTTC. Encoded protein: CASSPIPAHEQYF.

This clonotype turned up a few times. The chain uses TRBV12-3 or TRBV12-4 and TRBJ2-1; 8 nucleotides line up with TRBD1. The CDR3 sequence is 15 residues long. Unmatched junction bases numbered 5, after V lost 7 bases and J lost 0 bases. CDR3 residues: CASNPTGGSYNEQFF. DNA for the CDR3: TGTGCCAGCAATCCTACAGGGGGCTCCTACAATGAGCAGTTCTTC.

The J gene is TRBJ1-2, the V gene TRBV7-2, with D maybe TRBD1 (6 bases). V gave up 11 bases and J gave up 5 bases, with 15 bases separating them. Germline V gives CDR1 SGHTA, CDR2 FQGNSA. The CDR3 has 12 residues. The CDR3 DNA reads as TGTGCCCTTGTTAGGGGGGCTTATGGCTACACCTTC. Protein product: CALVRGAYGYTF.

This clonotype was observed a handful of times. The chain links TRBV29-1 to TRBJ2-1; 8 positions match TRBD1. This CDR3 spans 14 amino acids. V shed 5 bases and J 4 bases; nucleotides not matched to a gene: 7. Germline loops: CDR1 SQVTM, CDR2 ANQGSEA. CDR3 sequence (DNA): TGCAGCGTTCTGGAGGGACAGGTTTACAATGAGCAGTTCTTC. Translated: CSVLEGQVYNEQFF.

The J gene is TRBJ2-4, the V gene TRBV15, with D perhaps matching TRBD1 or TRBD2 (5 bases each). The V and J ends lost 1 base and 1 base respectively, with 8 bases between them. Germline CDR1 reads LNHNV; CDR2 reads YYDKDF (reference sequence). The CDR3 is made up of 15 amino acids. Written as DNA, the CDR3 is TGTGCCACCAGCAGAGGTGGGACGGCCAAAAACATTCAGTACTTC. Amino acid sequence: CATSRGGTAKNIQYF. The full variable domain, completed using reference TRBV15 and TRBJ2-4, is DAMVIQNPRYQVTQFGKPVTLSCSQTLNHNVMYWYQQKSSQAPKLLFHYYDKDFNNEADTPDNFQSRRPNTSFCFLDIRSPGLGDTAMYLCATSRGGTAKNIQYFGAGTRLSVL.

In this sample, this clonotype turned up a few times. The chain employs TRBV6-1 and TRBJ2-3; the D gene is possibly TRBD2 (6 bases). V was trimmed by 3 bases and J by 5 bases, leaving 12 bases between them. Germline V gene data show CDR1 as MNHNS and CDR2 as SASEGT. The CDR3 contains 14 residues. CDR3 amino acids: CASSDDPGVDTQYF. The DNA of the CDR3 is TGTGCCAGCAGTGACGATCCGGGGGTAGATACGCAGTATTTT.

V and J are TRBV4-2 and TRBJ2-1; 12 bases line up with TRBD1. Germline V gives CDR1 LGHNA, CDR2 YNFKEQ. V shed 0 bases, J shed 6 bases, and the junction held 9 bases outside the gene matches. The CDR3 sequence is 18 residues long. CDR3 nucleotide sequence: TGTGCCAGCAGCCAAGATCTAGGTGGGGGACAGGGGGCCAATGAGCAGTTCTTC. It specifies CASSQDLGGGQGANEQFF.

The chain couples TRBV23-1 to TRBJ1-5, with D tentatively TRBD1 (5 bases). TRBV23-1 is noted as an ORF with a role that remains uncertain. V lost 10 bases and J 0 bases, leaving 13 bases between the germline ends. CDR3 size: 14 residues. The CDR3 spells CATGDLFSNQPQHF. The CDR3 DNA reads as TGCGCCACCGGGGACCTCTTTAGCAATCAGCCCCAGCATTTT.

This chain connects TRBV9 to TRBJ1-6; maybe TRBD1 (5 bases). The CDR3 is 15 amino acids. From germline, CDR1 is SGDLS and CDR2 YYNGEE. V lost 3 bases and J 0 bases, leaving 7 bases between the germline ends. The CDR3 region is CASSEGSSYNSPLHF. Written as DNA, the CDR3 is TGTGCCAGCAGCGAGGGGAGCTCCTATAATTCACCCCTCCACTTT. Using reference TRBV9 and TRBJ1-6 for the parts outside the CDR3, the full variable domain is DSGVTQTPKHLITATGQRVTLRCSPRSGDLSVYWYQQSLDQGLQFLIQYYNGEERAKGNILERFSAQQFPDLHSELNLSSLELGDSALYFCASSEGSSYNSPLHFGNGTRLTVT.

This clonotype was recorded a few times. The chain employs TRBV6-2 or TRBV6-3 and TRBJ2-1; no definite D call. Germline assignment: CDR1 MNHEY and CDR2 SVGEGT. Trimming cost V 7 bases and J 4 bases, with 8 bases left between them. The CDR3 runs 12 residues. The CDR3 nucleotides read TGTGCCAGCAATTTGCGTTACAATGAGCAGTTCTTC. Amino acid sequence: CASNLRYNEQFF.

The chain links TRBV30 to TRBJ2-7; 8 bases agree with TRBD2. Trimming removed 0 bases from V and 3 bases from J; junction bases left unmatched: 7. CDR3 length: 15 amino acids. From germline, CDR1 is GTSNPN and CDR2 SVGIG (reference sequence). The CDR3 sequence: CAWSVRASGFYEQYF. The CDR3 DNA follows: TGTGCCTGGAGTGTAAGGGCTAGCGGGTTCTACGAGCAGTACTTC.

The chain links TRBV7-8 to TRBJ2-1, with D tentatively TRBD1 (6 bases). V was shortened by 7 bases and J by 4 bases, with 8 bases between the two germline ends. Per germline, CDR1 SGHVS and CDR2 FQNEAQ. CDR3 length equals 12 residues. The CDR3 loop reads CASTDRYNEQFF. CDR3 coding DNA: TGTGCCAGCACAGACAGGTACAATGAGCAGTTCTTC.

The rearrangement links TRBV28 to TRBJ1-6, with unresolved D. This CDR3 region has 13 residues. Germline CDR1 and CDR2: MDHEN and SYDVKM. Trimming took 6 bases from V and 10 from J, leaving 13 bases between them. Here the CDR3 reads CASRPILGSPLHF. In nucleotides, the CDR3 is TGTGCCAGCAGACCTATTCTTGGATCACCCCTCCACTTT.

The chain couples TRBV7-9 to TRBJ2-1; D not certain. Trimming left V 5 bases short and J 8 bases short, with 7 bases between. The CDR3 consists of 11 residues. Germline V lookup: CDR1 SEHNR, CDR2 FQNEAQ (reference sequence). The CDR3, as DNA: TGTGCCAGCAGCCGTGGGTATGAGCAGTTCTTC. It specifies CASSRGYEQFF.

The chain has TRBV2 and TRBJ2-1; 8 bases map to TRBD2. V was clipped by 6 bases and J by 2 bases; unmatched bases: 12. The CDR3 has 17 amino acids. Germline-derived CDR1 and CDR2 are SNHLY and FYNNEI. The CDR3 DNA reads as TGTGCCAGCAGCGACACTTTAAGACTAGCGACCTACAATGAGCAGTTCTTC. It codes for CASSDTLRLATYNEQFF.

In the case of this clonotype: Germline is not matched at one junction end, which may reflect a read error. This sequence joins TRBV11-2 and TRBJ2-5; D is unresolved. This CDR3 region has 15 residues. Germline values: CDR1 SGHAT, CDR2 FQNNGV. The CDR3 DNA follows: TGTGCCAGCAGATTAGTAGGGCCTAACGGGGAGACCCAGTACTTC. It is translated as CASRLVGPNGETQYF.

The chain carries TRBV6-2 or TRBV6-3 and TRBJ1-2; D gene uncertain. This CDR3 has 13 residues. Germline V gives CDR1 MNHEY, CDR2 SVGEGT. V lost 2 bases and J lost 4, with 8 bases in between. The CDR3 here is CASSYREFYGYTF. CDR3 bases: TGTGCCAGCAGTTACCGGGAATTCTATGGCTACACCTTC.

This clonotype was seen a few times. This chain links TRBV2 with TRBJ2-1; the match to TRBD1 covers 9 bases. The V gene end was trimmed by 11 bases and the J gene end by 4 bases; junction bases not matched to a gene: 3. The CDR3 covers 12 residues. Germline lookup yields CDR1 SNHLY and CDR2 FYNNEI. The CDR3 region has the DNA TGTGCCGGAGACAGGGGGTACAATGAGCAGTTCTTC. Encoded protein: CAGDRGYNEQFF. Full variable domain (remainder filled in from reference TRBV2 and TRBJ2-1): EPEVTQTPSHQVTQMGQEVILRCVPISNHLYFYWYRQILGQKVEFLVSFYNNEISEKSEIFDDQFSVERPDGSNFTLKIRSTKLEDSAMYFCAGDRGYNEQFFGPGTRLTVL.